The source of this TCR beta chain is a study of cytomegalovirus exposure and HLA in healthy donors. Findings of the study overall: Because they were indistinguishable, some V segments, including TRBV6-2 and TRBV6-3, were excluded.

This clone was recorded once. Antigen specificity is unknown. The PCR ran on 60 Vbeta and 13 Jbeta primers. The protocol was immunoSEQ multiplex PCR, while the TCRdb copy is restricted to in-frame clones and leaves out a portion. The sample includes 120,000 or so clones, over 60% of them seen just once. The CDR3 is 16 amino acids. Losses at the gene ends were 2 bases for V and 4 bases for J; bases not matched to a gene: 8. Germline values: CDR1 MNHEY, CDR2 SVGAGI. This rearrangement joins TRBV6-5 to TRBJ2-3, with 8 bases aligning to TRBD1. Sequencing was performed on PBMCs. The TCR was taken from a man younger than 35 in good health and CMV-seronegative. This CDR3 is CASSYRWDRSADTQYF. DNA of the CDR3: TGTGCCAGCAGTTACCGCTGGGACAGGTCGGCAGATACGCAGTATTTT.